The 22 T cell receptor beta chains given below trace back to one sample, sequenced in a study of OX40 agonist ivuxolimab in advanced cancers. Sequencing used immunoSEQ multiplex PCR; TCRdb keeps in-frame clones, though not all of them. The sample shows about 71,000 clones, about 81% of them seen only once. The starting material was CD4+ or CD8+ T cells sorted from blood, obtained in a trial of the OX40 agonist ivuxolimab. The receptors were sampled from an adult with an advanced solid tumor such as melanoma, head and neck, liver or kidney cancer.

The V and J genes are TRBV19 and TRBJ2-1, with 10 bases identical to TRBD2. The CDR3 has 15 residues. Per germline, CDR1 LNHDA and CDR2 SQIVND (reference sequence). After removal of 5 bases from V and 4 bases from J, the junction contained 5 bases not matched to a gene. The CDR3 DNA follows: TGTGCCAGTAGTCTCGGGACTAGCGCATACAATGAGCAGTTCTTC. It yields the protein CASSLGTSAYNEQFF.

The CDR3 protein is CASSFDSLSYNEQFF. CDR3 DNA: TGTGCCAGCAGCTTCGACAGCCTCTCCTACAATGAGCAGTTCTTC. The V and J genes are TRBV11-3 and TRBJ2-1; a possible D gene is TRBD1 (5 bases). The V end was cut by 3 bases, the J end by 0 bases, with 9 bases between. The CDR3 covers 15 residues. Germline V lookup: CDR1 SGHNT, CDR2 YENEEA.

This clone turned up a few times. This chain connects TRBV18 to TRBJ2-7; D may correspond to TRBD1 or TRBD2 (5 bases each). V gave up 4 bases and J gave up 5 bases, with 18 bases separating them. This CDR3 is 15 amino acids long. CDR1 KGHSH and CDR2 LQKENI come from the germline V gene. CDR3 sequence: CASSLLRDPSHEQYF. The DNA of the CDR3 is TGTGCCAGCTCACTCCTCCGGGACCCCAGCCACGAGCAGTACTTC.

The J gene is TRBJ2-5, the V gene TRBV6-5, with 11 bases fitting TRBD2. Germline V lookup: CDR1 MNHEY, CDR2 SVGAGI. The CDR3 length is 15 residues. V trimming: 4 bases; J trimming: 3 bases; junction bases outside the gene matches: 4. In nucleotides, the CDR3 is TGTGCCAGCAGTTCCAAGACTAGCGGGGAAGAGACCCAGTACTTC. It specifies CASSSKTSGEETQYF.

This clone was picked up a small number of times. J is TRBJ1-6 and V is TRBV7-2, with D uncertain. CDR3 length: 14 amino acids. The V end lost 5 bases, the J end lost 7 bases, and 12 bases lay between the germline ends. Germline V lookup: CDR1 SGHTA, CDR2 FQGNSA. The CDR3 here is CASSVGSQNSPLHF. For the CDR3, the DNA is TGTGCCAGCAGCGTTGGGTCACAGAATTCACCCCTCCACTTT. Variable domain in full (rest from reference TRBV7-2 and TRBJ1-6): GAGVSQSPSNKVTEKGKDVELRCDPISGHTALYWYRQSLGQGLEFLIYFQGNSAPDKSGLPSDRFSAERTGGSVSTLTIQRTQQEDSAVYLCASSVGSQNSPLHFGNGTRLTVT.

The chain is built from TRBV7-2 and TRBJ1-1; the D is unclear. The CDR3 spans 13 residues. The germline CDR1 and CDR2 sequences are SGHTA and FQGNSA. Trimming stripped 5 bases from V and 8 bases from J, with 15 bases between. CDR3 in amino acids: CASSPRTATEAFF. The CDR3 DNA is TGTGCCAGCAGCCCCCGGACGGCAACCGAAGCTTTCTTT.

The chain links TRBV6-5 to TRBJ1-3, with 11 bases that match TRBD1. V trimming: 6 bases; J trimming: 6 bases; junction bases outside the gene matches: 4. CDR3 length equals 14 residues. CDR1 is MNHEY and CDR2 is SVGAGI in the germline V gene. The CDR3 protein is CASSRTGGENTIYF. As DNA, the CDR3 is TGTGCCAGCAGCCGGACAGGGGGCGAAAACACCATATATTTT.

V gene TRBV5-1 combines with J gene TRBJ1-1; 8 positions match TRBD1. Germline CDR1 SGHRS, CDR2 YFSETQ. The CDR3 is made up of 16 amino acids. V shed 1 base, J shed 5 bases, and the junction held 10 bases outside the gene matches. The CDR3 loop is CASSLQGTGVYTEAFF. The CDR3 DNA sequence: TGCGCCAGCAGCTTGCAAGGGACAGGAGTTTATACTGAAGCTTTCTTT.

This clone was seen only once. The V and J genes are TRBV30 and TRBJ2-1; 10 bases are shared with TRBD2. The junction had 3 bases not matched to a gene; V was cut back by 2 bases and J by 14 bases. The germline V gene encodes CDR1 GTSNPN and CDR2 SVGIG (reference sequence). CDR3 length: 11 residues. The CDR3 loop reads CAWSTSGAKFF. The CDR3, as DNA: TGTGCCTGGAGTACTAGCGGGGCGAAGTTCTTC.

The V call is TRBV10-3, the J call TRBJ1-1; 9 nucleotides agree with TRBD1. CDR3 length equals 16 residues. V lost 4 bases, J lost 3 bases, and 9 bases stayed unmatched. Germline V gene sequence: CDR1 ENHRY, CDR2 SYGVKD. In DNA, the CDR3 is TGTGCCATCAGTGGAGGGACAGGGAATGGAGACACTGAAGCTTTCTTT. This translates into CAISGGTGNGDTEAFF.

This chain links TRBV5-1 with TRBJ2-3, with D perhaps TRBD1 (6 bases). Trimming removed 6 bases from V and 1 base from J, with 12 bases in between. Germline assignment: CDR1 SGHRS and CDR2 YFSETQ. The CDR3 runs 14 residues. CDR3: CASNTGLGTDTQYF. DNA for the CDR3: TGCGCCAGCAACACAGGGTTGGGCACAGATACGCAGTATTTT.

V gene TRBV29-1 combines with J gene TRBJ1-4; D remains unclear. With 8 bases removed from V and 7 bases from J, the gap between germline ends came to 17 bases. The germline gives CDR1 SQVTM, CDR2 ANQGSEA. The CDR3 extends over 13 amino acids. The CDR3 sequence: CSFMPGLGEKLFF. CDR3 coding DNA: TGCAGCTTCATGCCGGGTCTAGGTGAAAAACTGTTTTTT.

The chain couples TRBV6-6 to TRBJ1-3, with no clear D. This CDR3 has 16 residues. Germline CDR1 is MNHNY and CDR2 is SVGAGI (reference sequence). Trimming left V 7 bases short and J 5 bases short, with 21 bases between. The CDR3 DNA is TGTGCCAGCACCCCTGGGCGAGCCGGAGGAAGAAACACCATATATTTT. It yields the protein CASTPGRAGGRNTIYF.

V gene TRBV4-3 combines with J gene TRBJ2-5; D assignment may be TRBD1 or TRBD2 (6 bases each). The V end lost 4 bases, the J end lost 7 bases, and 13 bases lay between the germline ends. The germline gives CDR1 LGHNA, CDR2 YSLEER. This CDR3 region has 13 residues. This chain's CDR3 is CASSRTEGGTQYF. The CDR3 DNA follows: TGCGCCAGCAGCCGAACCGAGGGGGGGACCCAGTACTTC.

CDR3 DNA sequence: TGCACCAGCAGCCAAGTTGCCGGGACTAGCGGGAGCTTGGAGAACACCGGGGAGCTGTTTTTT. Translating it yields CTSSQVAGTSGSLENTGELFF. The rearrangement links TRBV1 to TRBJ2-2; the tabulated D call, TRBD2, remains unverified against the DNA. TRBV1 is described as a pseudogene. This CDR3 contains 21 residues.

The chain has TRBV15 and TRBJ2-2, with 8 bases lining up with TRBD2. The junction had 12 bases not matched to a gene; V was cut back by 3 bases and J by 6 bases. The CDR3 has 17 amino acids. Germline CDR1 and CDR2: LNHNV and YYDKDF (reference sequence). The CDR3 DNA sequence: TGTGCCACCAGCAGCCTTGGTGGTAGCGGGACACCCGGGGAGCTGTTTTTT. It specifies CATSSLGGSGTPGELFF.

This rearrangement joins TRBV30 to TRBJ1-4; TRBD1 might be the D (5 bases). The germline CDR1 and CDR2 sequences are GTSNPN and SVGIG (reference sequence). The V gene lost 4 bases and the J gene lost 6 bases, with 15 bases spanning the gap. The CDR3 length is 14 residues. The CDR3 here is CAWTRGLGDEKLFF. The CDR3 DNA follows: TGTGCCTGGACTAGGGGACTTGGGGATGAAAAACTGTTTTTT.

This clone has just one count. The V and J genes are TRBV7-9 and TRBJ1-1, with D uncertain. The CDR3 is made up of 15 amino acids. CDR1 is SEHNR, CDR2 FQNEAQ, per germline (reference sequence). Trimming stripped 5 bases from V and 0 bases from J, with 13 bases between. The CDR3 nucleotides read TGTGCCAGCAGCCCCGGACGGTTGGTGAACACTGAAGCTTTCTTT. Its protein is CASSPGRLVNTEAFF.

V gene TRBV7-9 combines with J gene TRBJ1-5; no firm D call. This CDR3 contains 14 residues. The germline CDR1 and CDR2 sequences are SEHNR and FQNEAQ (reference sequence). With 5 bases removed from V and 5 bases from J, the gap between germline ends came to 13 bases. This CDR3 reads CASSRSGLDQPQHF. The CDR3 coding sequence is TGTGCCAGCAGCCGCTCGGGGTTGGATCAGCCCCAGCATTTT.

This clone is a singleton in its sample. Written as DNA, the CDR3 is TGCACCGGCAACCGACCGGGACAGGGGGGGGGTGAGCAGTTCTTC. Amino acid sequence: CTGNRPGQGGGEQFF. The chain employs TRBV29-1 and TRBJ2-1; 11 bases are a match to TRBD1. The CDR3 contains 15 residues. The V gene's germline CDR1 is SQVTM and CDR2 ANQGSEA.

This rearrangement joins TRBV5-1 to TRBJ1-1; D call uncertain. Germline loops: CDR1 SGHRS, CDR2 YFSETQ. V was pared by 4 bases and J by 5 bases, with 12 bases between. There are 13 residues in the CDR3. The CDR3 DNA is TGCGCCAGCAGCGGGTCAGATGGGACTGAAGCTTTCTTT. It codes for CASSGSDGTEAFF.

The rearrangement uses TRBV9 and TRBJ1-2; no clear D gene. This CDR3 comprises 13 residues. Trimming removed 0 bases at V and 4 bases at J, with 7 bases between. Germline-derived CDR1 and CDR2 are SGDLS and YYNGEE. The DNA for the CDR3 is TGTGCCAGCAGCGTAGACCAGACCTATGGCTACACCTTC. This sequence encodes CASSVDQTYGYTF.